The source of this T cell receptor beta chain is a study of patients and donors after allogeneic stem cell transplantation. TCRdb redid the calling of the RT-PCR reads with MiXCR, one entry per CDR3 protein. The data hold about 15,000 distinct CDR3 sequences, with 27% observed a single time. This receptor was taken from a human donor who was either an allogeneic HSCT recipient or a stem cell or donor lymphocyte infusion donor (not recorded which). It is not recorded whose cells these are; they may come from a transplant donor. Specimen: blood, either unsorted or a sorted T cell fraction (not recorded which).

CDR3 sequence reads: CARSLDRGSYSYEQYF. For the CDR3, the DNA is TGTGCCAGAAGCTTGGATCGGGGTTCCTACTCCTACGAGCAGTACTTC. The chain recombines TRBV5-3 with TRBJ2-7, with a possible D match to TRBD2 (5 bases). TRBV5-3 is treated as an ORF (open reading frame) with a function not yet certain. The CDR3 runs 16 residues. Trimming removed 0 bases from V and 0 bases from J, with 13 bases in between.